This entry features one T cell receptor beta chain sequence. The sample comes from a study of blood T cell repertoires in COVID-19. Study background: In each case, the material was cDNA or gDNA derived from T cells, B-cell-depleted T cells, or PBMCs.

The germline CDR1 and CDR2 sequences are MGHRA and YSYEKL. V dropped 0 bases and J dropped 2 bases, with 14 bases sitting between them. CDR3 size: 17 residues. Residents of about two dozen US areas, aged roughly 18 to 89 years, made up the participants. Grouping used clinical history reported by participants in a survey and questionnaire. Original methodology: Researchers report that nucleated cell counts were estimated from reference gene primer amplification. Measured with immunoSEQ multiplex PCR; TCRdb has only the in-frame clones, and not every one. That table furnishes V, J and clone size, whereas the DNA furnished D and trimming. The sample holds around 280,000 clones; around 90% are singletons and the top ten take about 1.7%.

Sequenced input: PBMCs or T cells enriched from blood (not recorded which). This receptor was taken from a woman in her late teens or twenties with acute COVID-19. The rearrangement links TRBV4-1 to TRBJ1-5; TRBD1 might be the D (5 bases). The CDR3 coding sequence is TGCGCCAGCAGCCAAGATGGTAAGGGGATGGGCAATCAGCCCCAGCATTTT. Translation gives CASSQDGKGMGNQPQHF.